The clone carrying this TCR beta chain has more than one count but fewer than ten. Its antigen is not identified. These data are taken from a study of human T cells and chemical hapten exposure. V shed 6 bases and J shed 3 bases, with 8 bases lying between them. The length of the CDR3 is 12 residues. Germline V gives CDR1 MNHEY, CDR2 SVGAGI. General study points: Counts of TCRs expanded at PT1 correlated positively with patch test score.

Each CDR3 protein gets one entry after TCRdb re-called the RACE reads with MiXCR. The sample holds over 75,000 distinct CDR3 sequences, roughly 7.1% seen once. Regarding time point: patch test 1, 2 weeks after DPC sensitization. Regarding treatment: therapeutic diphenylcyclopropenone sensitization with weekly scalp DPC. The receptor was derived from a woman aged 25-40 years with alopecia areata. Some clones in this sample may be carry-over from other donors' samples. The gene calls are TRBV6-5 and TRBJ1-2; no reliable D call. Sample: whole blood, taken in connection with sensitization to the hapten diphenylcyclopropenone (DPC). The DNA for the CDR3 is TGTGCCAGCAGCGCAGGATACTATGGCTACACCTTC. Translation: CASSAGYYGYTF.